This TCR beta chain was recovered during a study of technical replicates of blood from several donors. Generated by immunoSEQ multiplex PCR, the TCRdb table keeps only in-frame clones and is missing some. Here the sample spans more than 65,000 clones, about 94% being singletons. Trimming at V came to 6 bases and at J to 7 bases, leaving 10 bases not matched to a gene. This CDR3 has 15 amino acids. The V gene's germline CDR1 is MNHNS and CDR2 SASEGT. The sequence derives from a human donor in good health. This chain joins TRBV6-1 and TRBJ1-3, with 9 bases identical to TRBD1. The sequencing input was T cells isolated from PBMCs. CDR3 in amino acids: CASRDTGGSENTIYF. The CDR3 DNA is TGTGCCAGCAGGGATACAGGGGGCAGCGAGAACACCATATATTTT.